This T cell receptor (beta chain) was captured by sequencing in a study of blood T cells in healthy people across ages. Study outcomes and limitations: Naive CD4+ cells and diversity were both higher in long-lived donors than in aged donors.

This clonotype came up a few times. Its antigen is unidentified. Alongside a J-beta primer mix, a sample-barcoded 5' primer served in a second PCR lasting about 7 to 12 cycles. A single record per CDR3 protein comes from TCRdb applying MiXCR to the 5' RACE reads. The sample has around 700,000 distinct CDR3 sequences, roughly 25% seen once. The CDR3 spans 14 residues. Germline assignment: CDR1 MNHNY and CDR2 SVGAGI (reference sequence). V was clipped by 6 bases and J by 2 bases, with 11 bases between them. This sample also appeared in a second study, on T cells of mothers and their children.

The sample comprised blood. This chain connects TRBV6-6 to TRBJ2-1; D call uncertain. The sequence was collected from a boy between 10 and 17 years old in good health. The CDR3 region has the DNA TGTGCCAGCAGGAGTCTGCTTACCTACAATGAGCAGTTCTTC. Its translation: CASRSLLTYNEQFF.